This TCR beta chain came from a study of OX40 agonist ivuxolimab in advanced cancers. Study-wide context: Hepatocellular carcinoma, melanoma, renal cell or head and neck cancer occurred in dose-escalation patients.

Clones were read by immunoSEQ multiplex PCR, and TCRdb kept only the in-frame ones, dropping some. The sample has about 35,000 clones; about 90% are singletons. No patient had autoimmune disease or received systemic immunosuppression. Study-level findings and limits: Among the least clonally expanded were partial responders at 0.1-3.0 mg/kg.

The CDR3 consists of 16 residues. With 0 bases clipped from V and 2 bases from J, the junction kept 4 bases outside the gene matches. Germline lookup yields CDR1 LGHNA and CDR2 YNFKEQ. This clone showed up just once. What it binds is unknown. The TCR originated in an adult with an advanced solid tumor such as melanoma, head and neck, liver or kidney cancer. The chain links TRBV4-2 to TRBJ1-5; 7 nucleotides match TRBD1. The source was CD4+ or CD8+ T cells sorted from blood, collected in a trial of the OX40 agonist ivuxolimab. CDR3 protein: CASSQETGSGNQPQHF. As DNA, the CDR3 is TGTGCCAGCAGCCAAGAGACAGGGTCAGGCAATCAGCCCCAGCATTTT.